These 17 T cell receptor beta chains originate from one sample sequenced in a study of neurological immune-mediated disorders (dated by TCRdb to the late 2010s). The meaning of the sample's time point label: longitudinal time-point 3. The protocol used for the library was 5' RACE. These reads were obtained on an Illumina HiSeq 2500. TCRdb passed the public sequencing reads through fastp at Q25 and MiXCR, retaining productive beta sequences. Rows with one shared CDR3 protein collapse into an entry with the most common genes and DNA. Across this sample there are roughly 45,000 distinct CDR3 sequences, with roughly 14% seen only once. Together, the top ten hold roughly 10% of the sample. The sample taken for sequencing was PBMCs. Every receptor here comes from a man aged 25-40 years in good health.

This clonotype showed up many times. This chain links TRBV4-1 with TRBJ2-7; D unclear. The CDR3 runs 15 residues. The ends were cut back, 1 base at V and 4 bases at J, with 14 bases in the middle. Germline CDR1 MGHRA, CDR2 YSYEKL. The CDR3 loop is CASSQADEAPYEQYF. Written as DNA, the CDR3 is TGCGCCAGCAGCCAAGCTGACGAGGCCCCGTACGAGCAGTACTTC.

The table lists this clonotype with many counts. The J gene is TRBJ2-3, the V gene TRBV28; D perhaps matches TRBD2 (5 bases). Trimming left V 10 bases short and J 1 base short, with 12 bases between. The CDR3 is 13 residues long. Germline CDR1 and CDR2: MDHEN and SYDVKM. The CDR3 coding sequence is TGTGCCACCCTTTTGCGGGGCACAGATACGCAGTATTTT. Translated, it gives CATLLRGTDTQYF. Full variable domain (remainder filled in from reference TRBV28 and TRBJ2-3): DVKVTQSSRYLVKRTGEKVFLECVQDMDHENMFWYRQDPGLGLRLIYFSYDVKMKEKGDIPEGYSVSREKKERFSLILESASTNQTSMYLCATLLRGTDTQYFGPGTRLTVL.

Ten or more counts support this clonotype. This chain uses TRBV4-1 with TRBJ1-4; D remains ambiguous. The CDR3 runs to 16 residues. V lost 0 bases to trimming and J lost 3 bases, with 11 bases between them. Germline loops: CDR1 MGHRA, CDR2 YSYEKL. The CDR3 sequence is CASSQDLREANEKLFF. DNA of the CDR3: TGCGCCAGCAGCCAAGATCTTCGAGAGGCTAATGAAAAACTGTTTTTT.

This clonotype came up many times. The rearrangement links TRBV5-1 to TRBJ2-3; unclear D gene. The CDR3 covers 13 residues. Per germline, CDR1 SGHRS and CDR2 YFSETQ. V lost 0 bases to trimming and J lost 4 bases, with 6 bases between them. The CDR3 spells CASSLERADTQYF. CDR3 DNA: TGCGCCAGCAGCTTGGAACGCGCAGATACGCAGTATTTT.

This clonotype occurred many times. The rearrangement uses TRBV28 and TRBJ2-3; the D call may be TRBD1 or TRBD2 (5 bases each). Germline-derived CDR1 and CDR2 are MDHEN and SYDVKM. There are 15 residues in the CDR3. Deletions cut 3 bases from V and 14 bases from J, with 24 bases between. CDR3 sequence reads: CASSLPSPSGRGVYF. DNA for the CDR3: TGTGCCAGCAGTTTGCCCTCTCCCTCTGGGAGAGGGGTGTATTTT.

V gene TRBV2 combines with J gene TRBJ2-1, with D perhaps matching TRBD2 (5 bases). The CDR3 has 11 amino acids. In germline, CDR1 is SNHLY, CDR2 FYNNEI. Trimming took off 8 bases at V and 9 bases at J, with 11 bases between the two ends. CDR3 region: CASRRLGEQFF. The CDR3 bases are TGTGCCAGCCGGAGGCTAGGTGAGCAGTTCTTC. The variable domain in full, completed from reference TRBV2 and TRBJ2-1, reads EPEVTQTPSHQVTQMGQEVILRCVPISNHLYFYWYRQILGQKVEFLVSFYNNEISEKSEIFDDQFSVERPDGSNFTLKIRSTKLEDSAMYFCASRRLGEQFFGPGTRLTVL.

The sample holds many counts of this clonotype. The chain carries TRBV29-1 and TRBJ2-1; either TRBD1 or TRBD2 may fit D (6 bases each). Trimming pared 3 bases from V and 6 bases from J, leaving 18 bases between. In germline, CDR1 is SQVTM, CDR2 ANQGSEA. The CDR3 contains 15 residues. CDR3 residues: CSVDRGQGPINEQFF. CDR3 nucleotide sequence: TGCAGCGTTGATCGGGGGCAGGGCCCTATCAATGAGCAGTTCTTC.

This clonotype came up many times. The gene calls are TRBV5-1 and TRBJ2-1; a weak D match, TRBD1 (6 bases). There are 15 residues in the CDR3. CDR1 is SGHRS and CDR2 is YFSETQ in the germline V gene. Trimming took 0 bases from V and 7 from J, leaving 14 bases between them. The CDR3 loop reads CASSLEWGQSNEQFF. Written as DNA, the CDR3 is TGCGCCAGCAGCTTGGAATGGGGGCAGTCAAATGAGCAGTTCTTC.

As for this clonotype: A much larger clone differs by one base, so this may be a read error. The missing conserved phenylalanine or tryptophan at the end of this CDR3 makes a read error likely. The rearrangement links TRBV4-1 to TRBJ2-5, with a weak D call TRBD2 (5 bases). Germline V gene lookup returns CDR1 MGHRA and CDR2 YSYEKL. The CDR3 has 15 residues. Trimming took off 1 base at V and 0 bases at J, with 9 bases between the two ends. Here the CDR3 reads CASSQGQRYQETQYL. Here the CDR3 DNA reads TGCGCCAGCAGCCAAGGTCAGCGGTACCAAGAGACCCAGTACTTG.

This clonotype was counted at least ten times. The CDR3 reads CASSLWPPGGGLNEKLFF. CDR3 DNA: TGTGCCAGCAGTTTATGGCCCCCCGGGGGAGGGCTAAATGAAAAACTGTTTTTT. This sequence joins TRBV27 and TRBJ1-4, with D maybe TRBD1 (5 bases). Trimming stripped 1 base from V and 5 bases from J, with 20 bases between. In germline, CDR1 is MNHEY, CDR2 SMNVEV (reference sequence). This CDR3 region has 18 residues. The full variable domain, completed using reference TRBV27 and TRBJ1-4, is EAQVTQNPRYLITVTGKKLTVTCSQNMNHEYMSWYRQDPGLGLRQIYYSMNVEVTDKGDVPEGYKVSRKEKRNFPLILESPSPNQTSLYFCASSLWPPGGGLNEKLFFGSGTQLSVL.

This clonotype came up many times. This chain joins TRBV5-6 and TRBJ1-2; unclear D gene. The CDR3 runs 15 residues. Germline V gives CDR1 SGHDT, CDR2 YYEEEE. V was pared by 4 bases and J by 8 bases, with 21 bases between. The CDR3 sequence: CASSPTEYTARGYTF. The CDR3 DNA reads TGTGCCAGCAGCCCGACGGAATATACCGCTAGGGGCTACACCTTC.

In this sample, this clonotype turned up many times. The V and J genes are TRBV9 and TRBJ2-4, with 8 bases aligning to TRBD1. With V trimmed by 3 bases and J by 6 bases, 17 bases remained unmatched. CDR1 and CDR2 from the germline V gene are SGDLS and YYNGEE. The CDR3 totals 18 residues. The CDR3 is CASSAAGTGFGPLNIQYF. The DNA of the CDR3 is TGTGCCAGCAGCGCCGCCGGGACAGGATTTGGCCCTCTAAACATTCAGTACTTC.

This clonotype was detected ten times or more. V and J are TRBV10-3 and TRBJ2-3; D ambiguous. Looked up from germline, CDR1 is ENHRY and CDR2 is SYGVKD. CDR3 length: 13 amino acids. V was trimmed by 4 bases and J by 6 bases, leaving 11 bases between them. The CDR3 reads CAISASGEDTQYF. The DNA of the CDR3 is TGTGCCATCAGTGCCTCGGGTGAGGATACGCAGTATTTT.

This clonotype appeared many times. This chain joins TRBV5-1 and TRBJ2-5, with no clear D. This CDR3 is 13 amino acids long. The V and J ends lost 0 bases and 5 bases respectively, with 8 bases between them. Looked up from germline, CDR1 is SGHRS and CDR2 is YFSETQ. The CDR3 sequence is CASSLARRETQYF. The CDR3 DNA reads TGCGCCAGCAGCTTGGCGAGACGGGAGACCCAGTACTTC.

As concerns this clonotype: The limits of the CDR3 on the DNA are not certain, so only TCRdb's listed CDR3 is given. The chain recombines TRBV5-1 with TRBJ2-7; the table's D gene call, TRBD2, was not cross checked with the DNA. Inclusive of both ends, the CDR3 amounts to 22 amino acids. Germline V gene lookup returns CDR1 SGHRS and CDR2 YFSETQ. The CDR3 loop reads CASSFYICSARYPDRSSYEQYF.

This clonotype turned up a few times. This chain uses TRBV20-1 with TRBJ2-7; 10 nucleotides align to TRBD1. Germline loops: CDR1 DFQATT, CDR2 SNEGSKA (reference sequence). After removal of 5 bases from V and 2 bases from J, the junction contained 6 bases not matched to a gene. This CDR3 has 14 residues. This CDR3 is CSAGRTGGTYEQYF. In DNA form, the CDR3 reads TGCAGTGCTGGGCGGACAGGGGGAACCTACGAGCAGTACTTC.

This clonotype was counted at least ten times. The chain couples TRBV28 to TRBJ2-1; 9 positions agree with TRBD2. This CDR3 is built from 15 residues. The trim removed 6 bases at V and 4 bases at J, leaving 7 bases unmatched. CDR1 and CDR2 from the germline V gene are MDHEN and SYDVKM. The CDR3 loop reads CASRDSGRMYNEQFF. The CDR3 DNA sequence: TGTGCCAGCAGGGACAGCGGGAGGATGTACAATGAGCAGTTCTTC.